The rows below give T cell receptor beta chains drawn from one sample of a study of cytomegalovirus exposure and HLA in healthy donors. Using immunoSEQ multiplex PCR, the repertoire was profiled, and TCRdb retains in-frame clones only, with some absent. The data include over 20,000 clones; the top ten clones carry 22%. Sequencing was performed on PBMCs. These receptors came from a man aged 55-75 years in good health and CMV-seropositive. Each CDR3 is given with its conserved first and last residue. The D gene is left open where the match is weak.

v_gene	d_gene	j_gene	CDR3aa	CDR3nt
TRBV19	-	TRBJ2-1	CASSIRGSETNEQFF	TGTGCCAGTAGTATTCGGGGTAGCGAGACCAATGAGCAGTTCTTC
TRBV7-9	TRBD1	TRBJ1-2	CASSLAQGGNYGYTF	TGTGCCAGCAGCTTAGCACAGGGGGGCAACTATGGCTACACCTTC
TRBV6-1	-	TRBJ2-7	CASSAPEGRTYEQYF	TGTGCCAGCAGTGCCCCGGAGGGCAGAACCTACGAGCAGTACTTC
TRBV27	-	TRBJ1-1	CASSFRGMTEAFF	TGTGCCAGCAGTTTCAGGGGTATGACTGAAGCTTTCTTT
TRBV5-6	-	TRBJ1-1	CASSYRARAGRTFF	TGTGCCAGCAGCTACCGGGCTAGGGCGGGGAGGACTTTCTTT
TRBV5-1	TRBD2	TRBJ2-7	CASSLAGSGGSFWGEQYF	TGCGCCAGCAGCTTGGCCGGGTCGGGCGGGAGTTTTTGGGGCGAGCAGTACTTC
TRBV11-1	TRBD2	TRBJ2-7	CASSSGGGYLHEQYF	TGTGCCAGCAGCTCCGGGGGGGGATATCTCCACGAGCAGTACTTC
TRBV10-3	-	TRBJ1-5	CAISESEFSNQPQHF	TGTGCCATCAGTGAGTCCGAGTTTAGCAATCAGCCCCAGCATTTT
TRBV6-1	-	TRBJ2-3	CASSISGPPDTQYF	TGTGCCAGCAGTATATCAGGGCCTCCAGATACGCAGTATTTT
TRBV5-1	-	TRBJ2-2	CASSLQSGTGELFF	TGCGCCAGCAGCTTGCAATCAGGGACCGGGGAGCTGTTTTTT
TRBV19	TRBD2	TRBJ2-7	CASSPTSGGSSYEQYF	TGTGCCAGTAGTCCTACTAGCGGCGGGAGCTCCTACGAGCAGTACTTC
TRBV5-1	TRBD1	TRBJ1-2	CASTQDRGGYTF	TGCGCCAGTACTCAAGACAGGGGAGGCTACACCTTC
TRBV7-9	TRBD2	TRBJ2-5	CASRTSGSWETQYF	TGTGCCAGCAGGACTAGCGGGAGCTGGGAGACCCAGTACTTC
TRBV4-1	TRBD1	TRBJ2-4	CASSLSGTADPKNIQYF	TGCGCCAGCAGCCTCTCCGGGACAGCTGACCCTAAAAACATTCAGTACTTC
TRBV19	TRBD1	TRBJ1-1	CASSWDRNTEAFF	TGTGCCAGTAGTTGGGACAGGAACACTGAAGCTTTCTTT